This TCR beta chain was sequenced for a study of T-cell reconstitution after alpha-beta-depleted transplantation in children. The CDR3 is 20 residues long. Germline CDR1 is DFQATT and CDR2 is SNEGSKA (reference sequence). After removal of 2 bases from V and 0 bases from J, the junction contained 13 bases not matched to a gene. Unique molecular identifiers were incorporated into the prepared TCRbeta library. TCRdb passed the PCR reads through MiXCR, listing each CDR3 protein once. The table records more than 500,000 distinct CDR3 sequences, about an eighth of them present only once. The chain couples TRBV20-1 to TRBJ2-1, with 13 bases fitting TRBD2. The receptor was isolated from a female patient between 2 and 15 years old who had a stem cell transplant for aplastic anemia, so the T cells may come from the graft donor. Sequencing used PBMCs, mostly from graft donor cells, obtained 180 days after TCRalphabeta/CD19-depleted stem cell transplant. DNA for the CDR3: TGCAGTGCTAGACCAATCCCGGGACTAGCGGGGCTTAGCTCCTACAATGAGCAGTTCTTC. It translates to CSARPIPGLAGLSSYNEQFF.